Following are 6 T cell receptor beta chains from one sample sequenced in a study of T cell responses to AZD1222 COVID-19 vaccine. Generated by immunoSEQ multiplex PCR, the TCRdb table keeps only in-frame clones and is missing some. This table holds some 150,000 clones, about nine tenths found once. This material consisted of peripheral blood, taken on day 0 of AZD1222 vaccination. Receptors originate from an adult in good health.

This sequence joins TRBV5-6 and TRBJ1-6; 9 bases map to TRBD1. Germline V gives CDR1 SGHDT, CDR2 YYEEEE. CDR3 length: 14 residues. V lost 4 bases, J lost 8 bases, and 4 bases stayed unmatched. CDR3 residues: CASSLWTGDSPLHF. DNA of the CDR3: TGTGCCAGCAGCCTATGGACAGGGGATTCACCCCTCCACTTT.

This chain links TRBV28 with TRBJ1-1, with D perhaps TRBD1 (5 bases). Trimming removed 1 base at V and 11 bases at J, with 11 bases between. This CDR3 is built from 12 residues. The germline CDR1 and CDR2 sequences are MDHEN and SYDVKM. The CDR3, as DNA: TGTGCCAGCAGTTTATCAGGGTATTGGGCTTTCTTT. Protein sequence: CASSLSGYWAFF.

The rearrangement joins TRBV30 to TRBJ1-2, with no clear D. V was cut by 2 bases and J by 7 bases, with 14 bases left in between. CDR1 and CDR2 (germline): GTSNPN, SVGIG (reference sequence). The CDR3 is 13 residues long. The CDR3 DNA sequence: TGTGCCTGGAGTATAGGGTTTTCCGCTGGCTACACCTTC. This translates into CAWSIGFSAGYTF.

This clone was observed once. V is TRBV18 and J is TRBJ1-2, with 7 bases fitting TRBD1. V was pared by 6 bases and J by 0 bases, with 7 bases of the junction left unmatched. CDR1 and CDR2 (germline): KGHSH, LQKENI. This CDR3 region has 15 residues. The CDR3 region is CASSLGQATNYGYTF. The CDR3 DNA reads TGTGCCAGCTCGCTAGGACAGGCAACTAACTATGGCTACACCTTC.

V is TRBV6-5 and J is TRBJ2-7; D gene ambiguous. The CDR3 extends over 14 amino acids. Per germline, CDR1 MNHEY and CDR2 SVGAGI. V lost 0 bases and J 4 bases, leaving 10 bases between the germline ends. The CDR3: CASSYSVAGYEQYF. The CDR3 coding sequence is TGTGCCAGCAGTTACTCGGTCGCCGGGTACGAGCAGTACTTC.

The rearrangement uses TRBV6-2 or TRBV6-3 and TRBJ2-3, with a weak D call TRBD2 (5 bases). The CDR3 spans 14 residues. Germline V gene data show CDR1 as MNHEY and CDR2 as SVGEGT. Trimming stripped 2 bases from V and 0 bases from J, with 6 bases between. CDR3 amino acids: CASSYGGSTDTQYF. CDR3 in DNA: TGTGCCAGCAGTTACGGCGGGAGCACAGATACGCAGTATTTT.